This TCR beta chain was captured by sequencing in a study of T cell responses to AZD1222 COVID-19 vaccine. Notes on the study in general: There were vaccine-associated CD4 TCRs across spike, dominant at 160-218 and 743-854. Repertoire sampling occurred only after the peak T cell response.

CDR3 length: 19 residues. V gave up 3 bases and J gave up 4 bases; unmatched junction bases: 15. Looked up from germline, CDR1 is KGHSH and CDR2 is LQKENI. Note on this clone: Its antigen is currently unknown.

Generated by immunoSEQ multiplex PCR, the TCRdb table keeps only in-frame clones and is missing some. The sample records about 110,000 clones, 75% to 95% being singletons. The sequence was obtained from an adult who received the AZD1222 COVID-19 vaccine. The sequencing used peripheral blood, collected 28 days after the second AZD1222 dose. The chain uses TRBV18 and TRBJ2-5; the match to TRBD2 covers 12 bases. The CDR3 bases are TGTGCCAGCTCACCCGAACCTCCCAGACTAGCGGGAGTTTTAGAGACCCAGTACTTC. It translates to CASSPEPPRLAGVLETQYF. The entire variable domain, with the rest obtained from reference TRBV18 and TRBJ2-5, is as follows: NAGVMQNPRHLVRRRGQEARLRCSPMKGHSHVYWYRQLPEEGLKFMVYLQKENIIDESGMPKERFSAEFPKEGPSILRIQQVVRGDSAAYFCASSPEPPRLAGVLETQYFGPGTRLLVL.